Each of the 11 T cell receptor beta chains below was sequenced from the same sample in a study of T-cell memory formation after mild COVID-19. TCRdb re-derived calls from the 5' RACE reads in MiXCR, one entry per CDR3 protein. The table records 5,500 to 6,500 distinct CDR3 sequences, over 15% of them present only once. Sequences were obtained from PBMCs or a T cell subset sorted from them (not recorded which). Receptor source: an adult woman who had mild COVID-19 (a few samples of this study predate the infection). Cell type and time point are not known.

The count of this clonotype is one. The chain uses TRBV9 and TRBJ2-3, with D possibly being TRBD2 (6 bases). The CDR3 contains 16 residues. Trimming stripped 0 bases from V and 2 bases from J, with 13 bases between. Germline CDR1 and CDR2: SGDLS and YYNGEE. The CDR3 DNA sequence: TGTGCCAGCAGCGTAGCCCGGGGGACCTTCACAGATACGCAGTATTTT. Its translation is CASSVARGTFTDTQYF.

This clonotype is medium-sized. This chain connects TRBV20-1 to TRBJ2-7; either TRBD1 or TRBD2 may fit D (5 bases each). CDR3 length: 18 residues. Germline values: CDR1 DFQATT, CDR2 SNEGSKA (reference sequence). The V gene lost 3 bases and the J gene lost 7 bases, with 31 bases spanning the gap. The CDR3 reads CSARDRRLYGTVGVEQYF. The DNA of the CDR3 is TGCAGTGCTAGGGACCGCCGTTTGTATGGGACCGTTGGGGTTGAGCAGTACTTC.

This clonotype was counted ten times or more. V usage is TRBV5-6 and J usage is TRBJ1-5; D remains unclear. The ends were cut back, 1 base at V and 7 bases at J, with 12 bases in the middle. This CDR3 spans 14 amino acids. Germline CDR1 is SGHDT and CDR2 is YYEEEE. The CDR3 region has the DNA TGTGCCAGCAGCTTGTACCCGGGGAACCAGCCCCAGCATTTT. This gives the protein CASSLYPGNQPQHF.

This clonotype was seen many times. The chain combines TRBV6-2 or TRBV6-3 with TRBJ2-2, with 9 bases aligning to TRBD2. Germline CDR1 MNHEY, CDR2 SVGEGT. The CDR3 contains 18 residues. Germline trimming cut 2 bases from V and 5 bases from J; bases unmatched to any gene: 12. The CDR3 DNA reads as TGTGCCAGCAGTTACAGCGCGGGAGGGCAAGTGTGGACCGGGGAGCTGTTTTTT. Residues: CASSYSAGGQVWTGELFF.

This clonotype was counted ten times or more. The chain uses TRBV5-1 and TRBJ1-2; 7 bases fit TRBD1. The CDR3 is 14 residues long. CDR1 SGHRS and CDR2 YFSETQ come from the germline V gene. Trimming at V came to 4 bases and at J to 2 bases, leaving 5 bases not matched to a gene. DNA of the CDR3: TGCGCCAGCAGCAGAGGACAGGCAAACTATGGCTACACCTTC. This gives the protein CASSRGQANYGYTF. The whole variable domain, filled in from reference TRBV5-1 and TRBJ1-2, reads KAGVTQTPRYLIKTRGQQVTLSCSPISGHRSVSWYQQTPGQGLQFLFEYFSETQRNKGNFPGRFSGRQFSNSRSEMNVSTLELGDSALYLCASSRGQANYGYTFGSGTRLTVV.

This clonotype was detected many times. CDR3 coding DNA: TGTGCCAGCTCACCATTAGGGAGTTCGGGGCCCGAGCAGTTCTTC. Its protein product is CASSPLGSSGPEQFF. This chain connects TRBV18 to TRBJ2-1; perhaps D is TRBD1 or TRBD2 (5 bases each). CDR1 is KGHSH, CDR2 LQKENI, per germline. This CDR3 has 15 amino acids. V lost 2 bases to trimming and J lost 10 bases, with 18 bases between them.

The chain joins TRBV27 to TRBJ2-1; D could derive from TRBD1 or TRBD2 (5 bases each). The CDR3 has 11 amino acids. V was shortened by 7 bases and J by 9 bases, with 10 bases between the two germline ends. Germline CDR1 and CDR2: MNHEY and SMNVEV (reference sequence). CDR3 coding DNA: TGTGCCAGCAAGAGGGGCCTTGAGCAGTTCTTC. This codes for CASKRGLEQFF.

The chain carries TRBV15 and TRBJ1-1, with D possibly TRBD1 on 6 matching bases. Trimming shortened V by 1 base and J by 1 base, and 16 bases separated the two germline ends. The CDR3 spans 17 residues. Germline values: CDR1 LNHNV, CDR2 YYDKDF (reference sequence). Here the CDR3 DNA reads TGTGCCACCAGCAGAGGATCCTCAGGGGTCAGGAACACTGAAGCTTTCTTT. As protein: CATSRGSSGVRNTEAFF.

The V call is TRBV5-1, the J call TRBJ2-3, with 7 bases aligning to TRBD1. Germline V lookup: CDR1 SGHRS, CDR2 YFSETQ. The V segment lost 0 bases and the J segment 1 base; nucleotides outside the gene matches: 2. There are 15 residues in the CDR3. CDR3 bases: TGCGCCAGCAGCTTGGGACAGGGTGGCACAGATACGCAGTATTTT. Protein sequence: CASSLGQGGTDTQYF.

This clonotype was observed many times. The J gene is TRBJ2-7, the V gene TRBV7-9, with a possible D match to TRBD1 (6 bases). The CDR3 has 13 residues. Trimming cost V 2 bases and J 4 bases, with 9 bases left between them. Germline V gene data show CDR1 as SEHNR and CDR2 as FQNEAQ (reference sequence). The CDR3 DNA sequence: TGTGCCAGCAGCTTAACAGGGCGGTACGAGCAGTACTTC. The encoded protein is CASSLTGRYEQYF.

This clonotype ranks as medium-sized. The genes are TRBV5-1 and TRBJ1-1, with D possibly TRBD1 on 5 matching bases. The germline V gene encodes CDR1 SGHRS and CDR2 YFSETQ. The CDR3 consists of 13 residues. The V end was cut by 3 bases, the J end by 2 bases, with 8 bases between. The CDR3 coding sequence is TGCGCCAGCAGCTCCGGGGCAAACACTGAAGCTTTCTTT. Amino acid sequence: CASSSGANTEAFF.